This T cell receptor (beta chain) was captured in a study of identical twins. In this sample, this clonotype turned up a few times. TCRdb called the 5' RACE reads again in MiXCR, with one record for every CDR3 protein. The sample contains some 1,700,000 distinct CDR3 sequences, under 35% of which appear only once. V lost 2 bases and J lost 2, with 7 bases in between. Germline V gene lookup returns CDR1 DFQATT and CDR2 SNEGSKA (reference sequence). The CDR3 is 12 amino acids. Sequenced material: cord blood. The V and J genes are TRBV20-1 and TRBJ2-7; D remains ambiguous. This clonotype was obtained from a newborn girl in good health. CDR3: CSARSDPYEQYF. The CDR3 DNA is TGCAGTGCTAGATCCGACCCCTACGAGCAGTACTTC.